This T cell receptor beta chain was sequenced for a study of shared clonotypes between healthy human individuals. Study-level findings and limits: Some clonotypes were shared by all four sorted-subset donors, while others were not shared. The non-shared ones had lower generation probabilities than the shared ones. It was observed that 5% to 6% of naive CD4 clonotypes were shared across several donors.

Worth noting for this clone: Antigen: not known.

Measured with immunoSEQ multiplex PCR; TCRdb has only the in-frame clones, and not every one. The data hold about 2 million clones, with 85% to 95% observed a single time. The germline V gene has CDR1 ENHRY and CDR2 SYGVKD. There are 14 residues in the CDR3. V dropped 5 bases and J dropped 0 bases, with 10 bases sitting between them. The receptor's source is a man between 18 and 35 years old in good health. V gene TRBV10-3 combines with J gene TRBJ2-5; the D is unclear. Sequencing was performed on naive CD4+ T cells sorted from blood. Subset defined: CD45RA+ positively selected. The CDR3 sequence is CAISRSGNQETQYF. DNA for the CDR3: TGTGCCATCAGTCGGTCAGGCAACCAAGAGACCCAGTACTTC.